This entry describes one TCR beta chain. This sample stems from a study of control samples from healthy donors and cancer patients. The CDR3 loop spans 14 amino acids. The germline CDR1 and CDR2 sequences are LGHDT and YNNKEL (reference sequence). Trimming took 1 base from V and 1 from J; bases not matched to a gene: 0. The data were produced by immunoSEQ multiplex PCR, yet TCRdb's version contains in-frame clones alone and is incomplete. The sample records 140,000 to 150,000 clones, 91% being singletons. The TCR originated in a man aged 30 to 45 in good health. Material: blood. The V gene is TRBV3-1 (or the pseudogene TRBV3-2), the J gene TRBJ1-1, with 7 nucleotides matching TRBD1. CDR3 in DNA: TGTGCCAGCAGCCAAGGGACAGGGAACACTGAAGCTTTCTTT. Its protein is CASSQGTGNTEAFF.